The rows below give T cell receptor beta chains drawn from one sample of a study of synovial regulatory T cells in juvenile arthritis. Some clones are missing from TCRdb's copy, which holds only in-frame ones; the method was immunoSEQ multiplex PCR. The sample has about 2,500 clones; the top ten hold roughly an eighth. Sequenced sample: Treg cells from the synovium. These receptors came from a donor between 2 and 29 years old with juvenile idiopathic arthritis. The CDR3 runs from the conserved cysteine through the conserved F or W. Sizes are listed as once, few or many counts, or a class when the clone is expanded.

V	J	size	CDR3
TRBV4-2	TRBJ2-5	medium-sized	CASSQDRGGGETQYF
TRBV2	TRBJ2-4	medium-sized	CASSGGIIQYF
TRBV11-2	TRBJ2-1	medium-sized	CASSLASSYNEQFF
TRBV10-3	TRBJ1-5	medium-sized	CAISDTGQPLYSNQPQHF
TRBV2	TRBJ1-1	medium-sized	CASVGGKGKFYTEAFF
TRBV2	TRBJ1-4	medium-sized	CARQGARSNEKLFF
TRBV6-5	TRBJ2-3	medium-sized	CASSYSTGAGADTQYF
TRBV5-6	TRBJ2-1	medium-sized	CASSRTGGSYEQFF
TRBV6-1	TRBJ2-7	medium-sized	CATGWGYEQYF
TRBV19	TRBJ2-2	medium-sized	CASSIKLAGGGNTGELFF
TRBV27	TRBJ2-7	medium-sized	CASSSPGLKYEQYF
TRBV5-6	TRBJ1-2	medium-sized	CASSWDRDYGYTF
TRBV7-6	TRBJ2-5	medium-sized	CASSLDRQETQYF
TRBV7-8	TRBJ2-1	medium-sized	CASSLATSGFYNEQFF
TRBV1	TRBJ2-1	medium-sized	CTSSPSGESYNEQFF
TRBV30	TRBJ1-2	medium-sized	CAWSVRRGANYGYTF
TRBV29-1	TRBJ2-5	medium-sized	CSVGRQGGETQYF
TRBV18	TRBJ2-7	medium-sized	CASSRQHYEQYF
TRBV7-9	TRBJ2-3	medium-sized	CASSRSLAGRPDTQYF
TRBV7-9	TRBJ2-1	medium-sized	CASSFPPSGIYNEQFF
TRBV18	TRBJ1-5	medium-sized	CASSPTGPNQPQHF
TRBV19	TRBJ1-4	medium-sized	CASRDRVVQEKLFF
TRBV5-4	TRBJ2-5	medium-sized	CASSPKEETQYF
TRBV6-6	TRBJ1-2	medium-sized	CASSFGSGYTF
TRBV19	TRBJ2-7	medium-sized	CASSLTSGGPYEQYF
TRBV5-4	TRBJ2-1	medium-sized	CASSVDREGNEQFF
TRBV6-5	TRBJ2-2	medium-sized	CASSYVAGVTAGELFF
TRBV28	TRBJ2-7	medium-sized	CASSPRLAAVGQYF
TRBV30	TRBJ1-1	medium-sized	CASKPRNTEAFF
TRBV29-1	TRBJ1-1	medium-sized	CSVWDKGGTEAFF
TRBV21-1	TRBJ2-7	medium-sized	CASSTGLAGVEQYF
TRBV4-2	TRBJ2-5	medium-sized	CASSQDLGAGQETQYF
TRBV4-2	TRBJ1-5	medium-sized	CASSQAGGLDQPQHF
TRBV18	TRBJ1-2	medium-sized	CASSETANYGYTF
TRBV6-5	TRBJ2-1	medium-sized	CASSYSRLAGGREQFF
TRBV5-1	TRBJ2-3	medium-sized	CASSRSGRETDTQYF
TRBV27	TRBJ1-2	medium-sized	CASSLYPSRGGGYTF
TRBV4-1	TRBJ1-5	medium-sized	CASSQDPTGRSNQPQHF
TRBV5-1	TRBJ2-1	medium-sized	CASSWNIGLAGTYNEQFF
TRBV9	TRBJ2-7	medium-sized	CASSPRPGYHEQYF
TRBV27	TRBJ2-3	medium-sized	CASSRSGTRATQYF
TRBV19	TRBJ2-1	medium-sized	CASSTPLSGSSYNEQFF
TRBV11-1	TRBJ2-1	medium-sized	CASSLLAGAFNEQFF
TRBV5-1	TRBJ2-2	medium-sized	CASSYGLAGAGTGELFF
TRBV30	TRBJ2-5	medium-sized	CAWSTQFRGLLETQYF
TRBV7-9	TRBJ1-2	medium-sized	CASSLIGSPYGYTF
TRBV12-5	TRBJ1-2	medium-sized	CASGLVPPGREYGYTF
TRBV30	TRBJ2-7	medium-sized	CAWRRVYEQYF
TRBV2	TRBJ2-2	medium-sized	CASSEGLAGGFRVTGELFF
TRBV5-1	TRBJ2-3	medium-sized	CASGNTDTQYF
TRBV5-1	TRBJ2-5	medium-sized	CASSSKQGGETQYF
TRBV27	TRBJ2-7	medium-sized	CASSLGGTTYEQYF
TRBV10-2	TRBJ1-2	medium-sized	CASSYAPGQTYGYTF
TRBV10-3	TRBJ1-3	medium-sized	CAISKGPNTIYF
TRBV4-1	TRBJ1-2	medium-sized	CASSQDGGGYGYTF
TRBV5-4	TRBJ2-3	medium-sized	CASSSGGFGDTQYF
TRBV4-1	TRBJ1-2	medium-sized	CASSPRGQGLGYGYTF
TRBV15	TRBJ2-5	medium-sized	CATSRDLGRQETQYF